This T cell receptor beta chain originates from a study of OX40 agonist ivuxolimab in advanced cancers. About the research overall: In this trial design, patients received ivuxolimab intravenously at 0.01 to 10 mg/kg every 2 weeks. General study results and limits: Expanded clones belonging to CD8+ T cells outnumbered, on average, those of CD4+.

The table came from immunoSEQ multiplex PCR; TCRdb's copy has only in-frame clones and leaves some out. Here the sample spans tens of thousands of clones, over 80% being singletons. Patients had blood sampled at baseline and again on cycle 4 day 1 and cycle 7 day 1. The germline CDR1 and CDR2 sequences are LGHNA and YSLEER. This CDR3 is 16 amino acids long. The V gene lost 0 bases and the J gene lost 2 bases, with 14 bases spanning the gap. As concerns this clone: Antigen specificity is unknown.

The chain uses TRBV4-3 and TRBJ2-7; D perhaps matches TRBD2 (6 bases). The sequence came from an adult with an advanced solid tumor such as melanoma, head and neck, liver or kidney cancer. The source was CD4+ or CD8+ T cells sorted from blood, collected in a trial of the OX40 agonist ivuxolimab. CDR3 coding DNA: TGCGCCAGCAGCCAAGATTTGGCGGGGCGGCCCTACGAGCAGTACTTC. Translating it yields CASSQDLAGRPYEQYF.